The next 8 T cell receptor beta chains were all read from a single sample in a study of OX40 agonist ivuxolimab in advanced cancers. This table comes from immunoSEQ multiplex PCR, and its TCRdb copy is limited to in-frame clones, with some not included. Of 80,000 to 95,000 clones in the sample, roughly 90% are singletons; the top ten hold 0.72%. Here the sequenced sample was CD4+ or CD8+ T cells sorted from blood, taken in a trial of the OX40 agonist ivuxolimab. These receptor sequences come from an adult with an advanced solid tumor such as melanoma, head and neck, liver or kidney cancer.

The CDR3 nucleotides are TGTGCCAGCAGTGGCGCAGGGTCAACTAATGAAAAACTGTTTTTT. This codes for CASSGAGSTNEKLFF. The chain joins TRBV2 to TRBJ1-4; D may be TRBD1 (5 bases). V was cut by 4 bases and J by 0 bases, with 9 bases left in between. The CDR3 runs to 15 residues. Germline CDR1 reads SNHLY; CDR2 reads FYNNEI.

Only a few counts were recorded for this clone. V and J are TRBV12-5 and TRBJ1-1; D possibly corresponds to TRBD1 (5 bases). CDR3 length equals 12 residues. Germline values: CDR1 LGHNT, CDR2 FRNRAP. CDR3: CDTHAQDTEAFF. CDR3 coding DNA: TGTGATACCCATGCACAGGACACTGAAGCTTTCTTT.

The V call is TRBV28, the J call TRBJ2-2, with 8 bases fitting TRBD2. CDR1 is MDHEN, CDR2 SYDVKM, per germline. The CDR3 runs to 15 residues. J gave up 0 bases and V 10 bases, and 7 bases lay outside the gene matches. The CDR3 sequence: CAIPAGAANTGELFF. The CDR3 DNA follows: TGTGCCATCCCAGCGGGGGCCGCGAACACCGGGGAGCTGTTTTTT.

The V call is TRBV27, the J call TRBJ1-5, with D perhaps matching TRBD1 (5 bases). Germline-derived CDR1 and CDR2 are MNHEY and SMNVEV (reference sequence). There are 15 residues in the CDR3. Trimming took off 6 bases at V and 3 bases at J, with 15 bases between the two ends. The CDR3 DNA reads TGTGCCAGCAGCCGGACACTCGGAAACAATCAGCCCCAGCATTTT. Its translation: CASSRTLGNNQPQHF.

V and J are TRBV5-1 and TRBJ1-1, with D unresolved. Trimming removed 3 bases at V and 4 bases at J, with 13 bases between. The germline V gene encodes CDR1 SGHRS and CDR2 YFSETQ. The length of the CDR3 is 14 residues. CDR3 in DNA: TGCGCCAGCAGCTGGGAGCGGGGTAGCACTGAAGCTTTCTTT. Its protein product is CASSWERGSTEAFF.

This clone was found a few times. The chain joins TRBV20-1 to TRBJ1-1; no clear D. The CDR3 extends over 11 amino acids. The germline V and J ends were trimmed by 5 bases and 7 bases, with 11 bases remaining between them. Germline V gene lookup returns CDR1 DFQATT and CDR2 SNEGSKA (reference sequence). The CDR3: CSAPGRFEAFF. DNA for the CDR3: TGCAGTGCTCCCGGTCGGTTTGAAGCTTTCTTT.

The rearrangement links TRBV7-8 to TRBJ2-7, with unresolved D. V was pared by 1 base and J by 5 bases, with 6 bases between. The CDR3 runs 12 residues. Looked up from germline, CDR1 is SGHVS and CDR2 is FQNEAQ. The CDR3 spells CASSLVYNEQYF. CDR3 nucleotide sequence: TGTGCCAGCAGCTTAGTCTACAACGAGCAGTACTTC.

The CDR3 loop is CSVRTSGSVGTQYF. The CDR3 nucleotides read TGCAGCGTGAGGACTAGCGGGAGTGTGGGTACGCAGTATTTT. This rearrangement joins TRBV29-1 to TRBJ2-3; 13 bases are shared with TRBD2. Germline V lookup: CDR1 SQVTM, CDR2 ANQGSEA. This CDR3 has 14 amino acids. V dropped 6 bases and J dropped 8; count of bases not matched to a gene: 8.